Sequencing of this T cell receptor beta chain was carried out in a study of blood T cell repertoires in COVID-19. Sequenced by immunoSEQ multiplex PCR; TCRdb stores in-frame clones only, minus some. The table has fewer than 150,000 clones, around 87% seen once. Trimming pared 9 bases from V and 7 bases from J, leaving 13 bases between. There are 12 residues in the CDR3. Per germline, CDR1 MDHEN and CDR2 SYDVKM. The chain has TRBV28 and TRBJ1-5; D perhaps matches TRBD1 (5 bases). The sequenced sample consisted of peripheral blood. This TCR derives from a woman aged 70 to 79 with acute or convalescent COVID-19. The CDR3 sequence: CASYGGEQPQHF. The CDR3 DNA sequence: TGTGCCAGTTACGGGGGGGAGCAGCCCCAGCATTTT.